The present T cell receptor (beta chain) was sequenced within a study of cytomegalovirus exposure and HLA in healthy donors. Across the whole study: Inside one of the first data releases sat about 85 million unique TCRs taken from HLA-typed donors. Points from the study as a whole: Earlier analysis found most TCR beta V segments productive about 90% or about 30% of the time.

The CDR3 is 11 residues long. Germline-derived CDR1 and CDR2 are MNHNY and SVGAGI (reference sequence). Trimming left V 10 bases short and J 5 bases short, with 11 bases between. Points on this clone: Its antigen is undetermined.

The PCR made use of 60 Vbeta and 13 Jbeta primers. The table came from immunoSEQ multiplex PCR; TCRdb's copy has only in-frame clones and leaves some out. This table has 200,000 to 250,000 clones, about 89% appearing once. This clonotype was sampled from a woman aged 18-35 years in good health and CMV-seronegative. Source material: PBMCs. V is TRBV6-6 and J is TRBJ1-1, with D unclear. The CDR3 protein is CATDGGTEAFF. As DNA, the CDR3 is TGTGCCACTGACGGAGGGACTGAAGCTTTCTTT.